Detailed here is one T cell receptor beta chain. CDR3 size: 19 residues. V lost 3 bases and J lost 0; bases outside the gene matches: 13. CDR1 and CDR2 (germline): SGHNT, YYREEE (reference sequence). In the authors' methods: Amplified reference gene primers provided the basis for estimating nucleated cell counts. Assay used: immunoSEQ multiplex PCR; TCRdb lists only in-frame clones, some missing. That table supplies the V and J calls and clone size; D and trimming were determined from the DNA. This table holds fewer than 150,000 clones, about 84% found once. These data are taken from a study of blood T cell repertoires in COVID-19. Study summary: Whether acute or convalescent, the COVID-19 samples came from the United States, Italy and Spain. Sample material is recorded as cDNA or gDNA derived from T cells, B-cell-depleted T cells, or PBMCs.

Material: peripheral blood. The chain recombines TRBV5-4 with TRBJ2-2; 8 bases fit TRBD1. This receptor was taken from a man aged 50 to 59 with acute or convalescent COVID-19. CDR3 protein: CASSYGPFGQGSNTGELFF. The DNA for the CDR3 is TGTGCCAGCAGCTATGGGCCTTTCGGACAGGGTTCGAACACCGGGGAGCTGTTTTTT.